Listed here are 5 T cell receptor beta chains from one sample, sequenced in a study of cytomegalovirus exposure and HLA in healthy donors. Primers for the PCR totalled 60 Vbeta and 13 Jbeta. Measured with immunoSEQ multiplex PCR; TCRdb has only the in-frame clones, and not every one. The sample contains fewer than 250,000 clones, around 82% of which appear only once. The sequencing input was PBMCs. The receptors come from a man aged 18 to 30 in good health and CMV-seronegative.

The chain recombines TRBV7-9 with TRBJ2-3; the D is unclear. V lost 1 base, J lost 3 bases, and 11 bases lay in between. The germline CDR1 and CDR2 sequences are SEHNR and FQNEAQ (reference sequence). The CDR3 is made up of 15 amino acids. CDR3 nucleotide sequence: TGTGCCAGCAGCTTAGGACCGACACCGACAGATACGCAGTATTTT. This gives the protein CASSLGPTPTDTQYF.

The chain couples TRBV27 to TRBJ1-5; the match to TRBD1 covers 8 bases. The germline gives CDR1 MNHEY, CDR2 SMNVEV (reference sequence). The CDR3 is 17 residues long. The V gene end was trimmed by 4 bases and the J gene end by 7 bases; junction bases not matched to a gene: 15. The DNA for the CDR3 is TGTGCCAGCAGTTCCGGCCCAGGGGGCGCTGCAGAGCAGCCCCAGCATTTT. Its protein product is CASSSGPGGAAEQPQHF.

This chain connects TRBV27 to TRBJ1-1; the match to TRBD1 covers 8 bases. Per germline, CDR1 MNHEY and CDR2 SMNVEV (reference sequence). The V segment lost 4 bases and the J segment 2 bases; nucleotides outside the gene matches: 3. This CDR3 has 14 amino acids. This CDR3 reads CASSSGQANTEAFF. The CDR3 DNA reads as TGTGCCAGCAGTTCGGGACAGGCAAACACTGAAGCTTTCTTT.

V and J are TRBV5-1 and TRBJ1-3; no clear D gene. The germline V and J ends were trimmed by 2 bases and 0 bases, with 6 bases remaining between them. From germline, CDR1 is SGHRS and CDR2 YFSETQ. The CDR3 contains 14 residues. The CDR3 protein is CASSFGDSGNTIYF. The CDR3 bases are TGCGCCAGCAGCTTCGGGGACTCTGGAAACACCATATATTTT.

This clone showed up just a few times. The chain joins TRBV12-5 to TRBJ1-3; D gene unclear. This CDR3 region has 11 residues. V gave up 6 bases and J gave up 8 bases, with 8 bases separating them. CDR1 and CDR2 (germline): LGHNT, FRNRAP. The CDR3 DNA is TGTGCTAGTGGCCATCCCCACACCATATATTTT. The encoded protein is CASGHPHTIYF.